This entry concerns a single T cell receptor beta chain. Its antigen is undetermined. This entry comes from a study of T-cell memory formation after mild COVID-19. TCRdb independently ran MiXCR on the 5' RACE reads; one entry per CDR3 protein. The data contain roughly 51,000 distinct CDR3 sequences, 5.5% to 7.5% of them seen just once; the ten biggest clones take up roughly 1.4%. General study points: Mainly in CM and EM were contracting CD4+ clones; CD8+ were in EMRA.

Trimming removed 0 bases at V and 7 bases at J, with 12 bases between. The CDR3 consists of 15 residues. The V gene's germline CDR1 is LGHNA and CDR2 YSLEER. This receptor was obtained from a man aged 18 to 29 who had mild COVID-19 (a few samples of this study predate the infection). Cell type and time point are not known. Sequencing was performed on PBMCs or a T cell subset sorted from them (not recorded which). The chain couples TRBV4-3 to TRBJ1-4; TRBD1 is a possible D gene (6 bases). The chain's CDR3 is CASSQDSRGGEKLFF. The CDR3 DNA is TGCGCCAGCAGCCAAGATAGTAGGGGGGGTGAAAAACTGTTTTTT.